There are a few counts of the clone carrying this T cell receptor beta chain. The data were obtained in a study of early T cells in non-severe SARS-CoV-2 infection. Study in general: Whole-blood bulk RNA, unsorted, was sequenced, and chains were unpaired.

Germline V gene sequence: CDR1 MNHEY, CDR2 SVGEGT. V was clipped by 6 bases and J by 13 bases, with 15 bases between them. CDR3 length equals 11 residues. TCRdb itself ran the 5' RACE reads through MiXCR, one entry per CDR3 protein. The sample contains approximately 70,000 distinct CDR3 sequences, around 5% of which appear only once. Source: whole blood, taken at baseline. This clonotype was sampled from an adult who was a healthcare worker with PCR-confirmed SARS-CoV-2 infection or an uninfected control (not recorded which). This chain connects TRBV6-2 or TRBV6-3 to TRBJ2-5, with D possibly matching TRBD1 (6 bases). In DNA form, the CDR3 reads TGTGCCAGCAGGGACAGTCTCCCGGGGTACTTC. Protein: CASRDSLPGYF.